This T cell receptor beta chain was sequenced for a study of blood T cell repertoires in COVID-19. Across the study: COVID-19 samples from acute and convalescent phases originated in the United States, Italy and Spain. From T cells, B-cell-depleted T cells, or PBMCs came the material, which was cDNA or gDNA.

The CDR3 sequence is 15 residues long. Germline V gene data show CDR1 as MNHEY and CDR2 as SMNVEV (reference sequence). V lost 0 bases, J lost 9 bases, and 6 bases stayed unmatched. Per the original methods: Amplifying reference gene primers gave estimates of nucleated cell counts. The repertoire was sequenced with immunoSEQ multiplex PCR; TCRdb's copy has only in-frame clones and lacks some. D and trimming come from the DNA, and the V and J calls and clone size come from that table. Found here are about 55,000 clones, roughly 87% of them singletons; the top ten hold roughly 3.9%. The Seattle patients, enrolled during active infection, were followed longitudinally.

Sequenced input: peripheral blood. The gene calls are TRBV27 and TRBJ1-5; TRBD1 aligns across 9 bases. The sequence was collected from a man aged 35-49 years with COVID-19, enrolled during active disease. The CDR3 DNA sequence: TGTGCCAGCAGTTTATCGGGGACAGGGTGGGCGCCCCAGCATTTT. It is translated as CASSLSGTGWAPQHF.